These 8 T cell receptor beta chains originate from one sample sequenced in a study of T-cell reconstitution after alpha-beta-depleted transplantation in children. Researchers prepared the TCRbeta library using unique molecular identifiers, the study reports. Each CDR3 protein is one row after TCRdb ran MiXCR on the PCR reads. The sample consists of around 440,000 distinct CDR3 sequences, about 11% of them appearing once. Sample: PBMCs, taken before TCRalphabeta/CD19-depleted stem cell transplant. The receptors come from a child aged 2-9 years with inherited bone marrow failure, due to receive a stem cell transplant.

This clonotype was detected ten times or more. The CDR3 protein is CASRGPGGAGSYNEQFF. The DNA for the CDR3 is TGTGCCAGCAGGGGTCCCGGGGGGGCAGGATCCTACAATGAGCAGTTCTTC. The chain has TRBV12-3 or TRBV12-4 and TRBJ2-1, with TRBD2 matching over 8 bases. This CDR3 is 17 amino acids long. J lost 1 base, V lost 6 bases, and 11 bases had no gene match.

Comment on this clonotype: The junction does not match germline at one end; this may be a read error. V is TRBV7-9 and J is TRBJ2-7, with 14 bases that match TRBD2. This CDR3 is 14 amino acids long. From germline, CDR1 is SEHNR and CDR2 FQNEAQ (reference sequence). CDR3 sequence (DNA): TGTGTCAGCAGCCCGGGACTAGCGGGAGACGAGCAGTACTTC. Translation: CVSSPGLAGDEQYF.

This clonotype occurred many times. The rearrangement joins TRBV5-1 to TRBJ1-2; 8 bases align to TRBD1. With V trimmed by 0 bases and J by 4 bases, 2 bases remained unmatched. Germline CDR1 and CDR2: SGHRS and YFSETQ. The CDR3 covers 14 residues. The CDR3 coding sequence is TGCGCCAGCAGCTTGGGACAGGGGACCTATGGCTACACCTTC. Protein: CASSLGQGTYGYTF.

This clonotype was observed at least ten times. The chain employs TRBV6-2 or TRBV6-3 and TRBJ1-1; no clear D gene. The germline gives CDR1 MNHEY, CDR2 SVGEGT. The CDR3 sequence is 15 residues long. Trimming stripped 2 bases from V and 0 bases from J, with 10 bases between. The CDR3 loop is CASSYRAEMNTEAFF. CDR3 nucleotide sequence: TGTGCCAGCAGTTACCGGGCCGAGATGAACACTGAAGCTTTCTTT.

This clonotype was counted ten times or more. The J gene is TRBJ1-3, the V gene TRBV7-9; no firm D call. V lost 6 bases and J lost 0, with 9 bases in between. There are 14 residues in the CDR3. Per the germline V gene, CDR1 is SEHNR and CDR2 is FQNEAQ (reference sequence). The DNA for the CDR3 is TGTGCCAGCAGTTTGGCAGTCTCTGGAAACACCATATATTTT. Its translation is CASSLAVSGNTIYF.

This clonotype has just a few counts. The chain is built from TRBV27 and TRBJ2-4; D is ambiguous. Germline values: CDR1 MNHEY, CDR2 SMNVEV (reference sequence). Trimming stripped 3 bases from V and 2 bases from J, with 14 bases between. There are 16 residues in the CDR3. This CDR3 is CASSFSWGETKNIQYF. CDR3 bases: TGTGCCAGCAGTTTTTCGTGGGGTGAGACCAAAAACATTCAGTACTTC.

This clonotype was seen ten or more times. In DNA form, the CDR3 reads TGTGCCAGCAGCCCCGGGGTTATAGGTCCGGACACTGAAGCTTTCTTT. Translating it yields CASSPGVIGPDTEAFF. The V gene is TRBV7-9, the J gene TRBJ1-1; D gene unclear. V gave up 5 bases and J gave up 3 bases, with 19 bases separating them. CDR3 length equals 16 residues. Germline V gene sequence: CDR1 SEHNR, CDR2 FQNEAQ (reference sequence).

Many counts were recorded for this clonotype. The gene calls are TRBV5-6 and TRBJ1-1; possible D gene TRBD1, 5 bases. Trimming took 0 bases from V and 10 from J, leaving 13 bases between them. The CDR3 runs 13 residues. Per germline, CDR1 SGHDT and CDR2 YYEEEE. As DNA, the CDR3 is TGTGCCAGCAGCTTGGTTGGGCTGGGGGGAGCTTTCTTT. As protein: CASSLVGLGGAFF.